This T cell receptor beta chain was obtained from a study of response to subunit inactivated influenza vaccine. Study observations and caveats: Every seasonal influenza vaccination brings in few new T cells, the authors suggested.

Comments on this clonotype: Its antigen is unknown.

The CDR3 length is 16 residues. Germline V gene sequence: CDR1 LGHNA, CDR2 YSLEER. Trimming took off 1 base at V and 2 bases at J, with 12 bases between the two ends. TCRdb reprocessed the RT-PCR reads with MiXCR, giving one entry per CDR3 protein. The sample has more than 450,000 distinct CDR3 sequences, over 9.5% seen once. The sequenced sample was PBMCs from blood, obtained on the day of vaccination. V usage is TRBV4-3 and J usage is TRBJ1-5; no firm D call. This receptor was taken from a man aged 45-65 years who received an inactivated influenza vaccine. CDR3 in DNA: TGCGCCAGCAGCCAAGTTTGGAACACTGGCAATCAGCCCCAGCATTTT. Its protein product is CASSQVWNTGNQPQHF.